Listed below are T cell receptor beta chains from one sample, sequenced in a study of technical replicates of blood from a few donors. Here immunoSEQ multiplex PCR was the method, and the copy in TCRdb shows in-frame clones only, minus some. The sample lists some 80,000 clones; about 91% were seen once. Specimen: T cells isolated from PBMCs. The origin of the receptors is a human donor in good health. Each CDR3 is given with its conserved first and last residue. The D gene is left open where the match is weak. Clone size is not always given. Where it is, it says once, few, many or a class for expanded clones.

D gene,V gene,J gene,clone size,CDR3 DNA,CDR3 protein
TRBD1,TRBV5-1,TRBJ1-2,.,TGCGCCAGCAGCCCTACAGGACAGGGTTCCTATGGCTACACCTTC,CASSPTGQGSYGYTF
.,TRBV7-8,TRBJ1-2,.,TGTGCCAGCAGTCGCGACAGGCCAAACTATGGCTACACCTTC,CASSRDRPNYGYTF
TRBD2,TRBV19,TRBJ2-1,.,TGTGCCAGTAGTGTGCTAGCGGGATTCCCCTACAATGAGCAGTTCTTC,CASSVLAGFPYNEQFF
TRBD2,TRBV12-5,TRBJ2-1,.,TGTGCTAGTGGTTTCGGGGGGTCCGGGACGGTAAATGAGCAGTTCTTC,CASGFGGSGTVNEQFF
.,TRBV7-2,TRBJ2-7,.,TGTGCCAGCAAGTTCTGGGACGCTAAAGGGGGCGAGCAGTACTTC,CASKFWDAKGGEQYF
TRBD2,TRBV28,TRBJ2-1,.,TGTGCCAGCAGTTCATTATCCGGGACTAGCGGATACAATGAGCAGTTCTTC,CASSSLSGTSGYNEQFF
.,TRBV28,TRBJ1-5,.,TGTGCCAGCAGTCTCGGACAGACCCATCAGCCCCAGCATTTT,CASSLGQTHQPQHF
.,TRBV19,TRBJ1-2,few,TGTGCCAGTAGTATATTGGGGACAACTAACTATGGCTACACCTTC,CASSILGTTNYGYTF
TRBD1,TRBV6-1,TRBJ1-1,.,TGTGCCAGCAGTGAAGCCCTGGGACAGGGCAAGAAGAGGGCTTTCTTT,CASSEALGQGKKRAFF
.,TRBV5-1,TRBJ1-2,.,TGCGCCAGCAGCATGGACAGTCTGAGTGGCTACACCTTC,CASSMDSLSGYTF
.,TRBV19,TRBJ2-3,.,TGTGCCAGTAGTATCTCCGATACGCAGTATTTT,CASSISDTQYF
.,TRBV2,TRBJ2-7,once,TGTGCCAGCAGCGTTAGCTCCGCGACCTACGAGCAGTACTTC,CASSVSSATYEQYF
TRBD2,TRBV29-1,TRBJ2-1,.,TGCAGCGTAGACGAAGGGACTAGAGGCCATGAGCAGTTCTTC,CSVDEGTRGHEQFF
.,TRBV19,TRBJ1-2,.,TGTGCCAGTAGCTCAAACAGCTACTATGGCTACACCTTC,CASSSNSYYGYTF
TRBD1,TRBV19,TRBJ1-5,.,TGTGCCAGTAGGACAGGGGGCAATCAGCCCCAGCATTTT,CASRTGGNQPQHF
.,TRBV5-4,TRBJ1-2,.,TGTGCCAGCAGGCGTACAGGCTCACCCAACGATGGCTACACCTTC,CASRRTGSPNDGYTF
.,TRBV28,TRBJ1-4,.,TGTGCCAGCAGTTCGGTTAGCCTGACACAAGGGGGTGAAAAACTGTTTTTT,CASSSVSLTQGGEKLFF
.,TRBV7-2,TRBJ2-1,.,TGTGCCAGCAGCTGGGGACTGTACAATGAGCAGTTCTTC,CASSWGLYNEQFF
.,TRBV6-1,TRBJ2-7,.,TGTGCCAGCAGTGAAGTAACAGGGCGGTACGAGCAGTACTTC,CASSEVTGRYEQYF
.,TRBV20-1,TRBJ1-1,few,TGCAGTGCTAGAGCCCAGGTTCGAGCTTTCTTT,CSARAQVRAFF
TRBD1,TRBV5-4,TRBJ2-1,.,TGTGCCAGCAGCTGGGAGACAGGGCTTGGGGAGCAGTTCTTC,CASSWETGLGEQFF
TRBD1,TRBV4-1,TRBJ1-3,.,TGCGCCAGCAGCCAAGGGACAGGGTTCCTCTCTGGAAACACCATATATTTT,CASSQGTGFLSGNTIYF
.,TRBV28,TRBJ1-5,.,TGTGCCAGCAGCCATACCCTTCTACGACAGTTTAGCAATCAGCCCCAGCATTTT,CASSHTLLRQFSNQPQHF
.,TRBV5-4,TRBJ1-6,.,TGTGCCAGCAGCTGGCAGGGTGGCAATTCACCCCTCCACTTT,CASSWQGGNSPLHF
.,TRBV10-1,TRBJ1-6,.,TGCGCCAGCACCATTCGACAGCTTCTTTATTCACCCCTCCACTTT,CASTIRQLLYSPLHF
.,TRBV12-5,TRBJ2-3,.,TGTGCTAGTGGTTTTGGTCAACAATCGGATACGCAGTATTTT,CASGFGQQSDTQYF
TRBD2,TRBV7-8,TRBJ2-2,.,TGTGCCAGCAGCGCTCGACTAGCGGGAGTGATAAGCACCGGGGAGCTGTTTTTT,CASSARLAGVISTGELFF
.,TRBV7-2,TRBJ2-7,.,TGTGCCAGCAGCCCCGCCTACGAGCAGTACTTC,CASSPAYEQYF
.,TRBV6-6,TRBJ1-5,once,TGTGCCAGCAGTCGACAGTATAGCAATCAGCCCCAGCATTTT,CASSRQYSNQPQHF
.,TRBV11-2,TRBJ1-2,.,TGTGCCAGCAGCTCGAGGGGGAACTATGGCTACACCTTC,CASSSRGNYGYTF
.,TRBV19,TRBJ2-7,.,TGTGCCAGTAGCCCGGCCCACTTTATCGGACAATCCTACGAGCAGTACTTC,CASSPAHFIGQSYEQYF
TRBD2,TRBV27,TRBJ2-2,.,TGTGCCAGCAGTTCGGGAGGTTCAACCGGGGAGCTGTTTTTT,CASSSGGSTGELFF
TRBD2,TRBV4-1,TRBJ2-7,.,TGCGCCAGCAGCTTAGCGGGAGGGCGAGAGCAGTACTTC,CASSLAGGREQYF
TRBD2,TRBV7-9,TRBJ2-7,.,TGTGCCAGCAGCCCAGCGGGGGCCCCTTTGTACGAGCAGTACTTC,CASSPAGAPLYEQYF
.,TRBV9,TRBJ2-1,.,TGTGCCAGCAGCGTAGGTGGTAGTTTAGTAAATGAGCAGTTCTTC,CASSVGGSLVNEQFF
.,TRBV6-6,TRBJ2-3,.,TGTGCCAGCACCACGGACAGTGTGGGGAGCACAGATACGCAGTATTTT,CASTTDSVGSTDTQYF
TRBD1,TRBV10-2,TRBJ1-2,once,TGCGCCAGCAGTGACCCAGGAAGAAGGGGACAGCTGTATGGCTACACCTTC,CASSDPGRRGQLYGYTF
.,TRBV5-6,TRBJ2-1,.,TGTGCCAGCAGCTCGGACAACTACAATGAGCAGTTCTTC,CASSSDNYNEQFF
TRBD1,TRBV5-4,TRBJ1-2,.,TGTGCCAGCAGCCTACGACTCAGGACAGGGAGGGTAGGGGGCTACACCTTC,CASSLRLRTGRVGGYTF
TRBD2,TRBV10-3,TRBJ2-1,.,TGTGCCATCACCCCAGCGGGAGGGAGCTCCTACAATGAGCAGTTCTTC,CAITPAGGSSYNEQFF
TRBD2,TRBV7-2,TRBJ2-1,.,TGTGCCAGCAGCTCAAGCTTACTTTCGCTTAGGACTAGATACGGTGAGCAGTTCTTC,CASSSSLLSLRTRYGEQFF
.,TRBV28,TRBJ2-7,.,TGTGCCAGCAGTTCCTTACAATGGGCCGACTCCTACGAGCAGTACTTC,CASSSLQWADSYEQYF
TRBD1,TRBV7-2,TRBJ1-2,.,TGTGCCAGCAGCTTATGGACAGGAGCTAACTATGGCTACACCTTC,CASSLWTGANYGYTF